This TCR beta chain comes out of a study of cytotoxic CD8 clonotypes in ibrutinib-treated CLL. Whole-study findings and limits: Clonality increased at ibrutinib response and stayed stable in sustained remission. At progression, however, it fell back toward baseline.

The J segment lost 0 bases and the V segment lost 6 bases, leaving 7 bases of the junction unmatched. In germline, CDR1 is LGHNA, CDR2 YSLEER. This CDR3 is built from 16 residues. Generated by immunoSEQ multiplex PCR, the TCRdb table keeps only in-frame clones and is missing some. The profile covers about 24,000 clones, with more than 65% appearing a single time and approximately 46% taken by the ten largest. A remark on this clone: The target antigen is unknown.

The sequence derives from a human donor with chronic lymphocytic leukemia. The chain couples TRBV4-3 to TRBJ2-3; 9 bases are shared with TRBD2. The material sequenced was PBMCs, taken after 12 months of ibrutinib treatment. The CDR3 region is CASSHSGGTSTDTQYF. The CDR3 nucleotides are TGCGCCAGCAGTCATAGCGGGGGTACGAGCACAGATACGCAGTATTTT.